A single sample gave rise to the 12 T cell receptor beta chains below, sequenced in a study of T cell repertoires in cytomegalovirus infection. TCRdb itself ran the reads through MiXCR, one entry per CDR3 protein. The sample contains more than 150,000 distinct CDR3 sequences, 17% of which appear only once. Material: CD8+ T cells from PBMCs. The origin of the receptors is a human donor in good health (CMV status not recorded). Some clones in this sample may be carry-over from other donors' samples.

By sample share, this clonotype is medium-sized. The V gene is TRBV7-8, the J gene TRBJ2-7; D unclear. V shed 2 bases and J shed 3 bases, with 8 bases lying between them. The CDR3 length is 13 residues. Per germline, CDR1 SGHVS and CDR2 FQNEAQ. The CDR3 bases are TGTGCCAGCAGCTTATCGGGCAACTACGAGCAGTACTTC. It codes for CASSLSGNYEQYF.

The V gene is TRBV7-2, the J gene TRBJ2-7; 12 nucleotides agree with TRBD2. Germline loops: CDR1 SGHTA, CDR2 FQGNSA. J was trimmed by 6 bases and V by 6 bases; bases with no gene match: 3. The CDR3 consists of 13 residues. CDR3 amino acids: CASRPSGRGEQYF. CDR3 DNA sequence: TGTGCCAGCAGGCCTAGCGGGAGGGGCGAGCAGTACTTC.

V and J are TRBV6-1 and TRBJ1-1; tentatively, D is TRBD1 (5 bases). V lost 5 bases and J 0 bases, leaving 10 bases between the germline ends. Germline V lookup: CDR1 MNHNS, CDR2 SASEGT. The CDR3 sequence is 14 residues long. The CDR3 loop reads CASSLDRLNTEAFF. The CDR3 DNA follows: TGTGCCAGCAGTTTAGACAGATTGAACACTGAAGCTTTCTTT.

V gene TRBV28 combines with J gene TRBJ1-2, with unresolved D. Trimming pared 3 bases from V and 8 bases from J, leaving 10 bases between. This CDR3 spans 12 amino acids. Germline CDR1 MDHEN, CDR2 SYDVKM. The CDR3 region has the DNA TGTGCCAGCAGTTTGTGGGGTCTGGGCTACACCTTC. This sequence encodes CASSLWGLGYTF.

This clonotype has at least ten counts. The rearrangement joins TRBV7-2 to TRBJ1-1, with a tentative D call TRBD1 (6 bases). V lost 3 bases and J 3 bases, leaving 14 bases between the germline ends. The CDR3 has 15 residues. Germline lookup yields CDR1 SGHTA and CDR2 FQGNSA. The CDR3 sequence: CASSFPGHEDTEAFF. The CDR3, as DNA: TGTGCCAGCAGCTTCCCGGGACATGAGGACACTGAAGCTTTCTTT.

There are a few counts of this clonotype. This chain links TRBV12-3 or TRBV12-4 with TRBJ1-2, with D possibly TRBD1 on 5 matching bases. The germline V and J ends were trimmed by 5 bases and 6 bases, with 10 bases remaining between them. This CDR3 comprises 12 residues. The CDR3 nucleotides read TGTGCCAGCAGTCAGCAGGGAAATGGCTACACCTTC. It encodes CASSQQGNGYTF.

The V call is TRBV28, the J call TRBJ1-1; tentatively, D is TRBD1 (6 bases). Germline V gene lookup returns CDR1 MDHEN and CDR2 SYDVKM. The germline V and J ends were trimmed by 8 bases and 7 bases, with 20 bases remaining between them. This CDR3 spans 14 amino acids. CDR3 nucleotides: TGTGCCAGCGCGAGAGGGGGACTGGGAGGTGAAGCTTTCTTT. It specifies CASARGGLGGEAFF.

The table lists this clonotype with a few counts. DNA of the CDR3: TGCGCCAGCAGCCCCCCGGGCGGCGGGGAGCTGTTTTTT. This gives the protein CASSPPGGGELFF. The chain links TRBV5-1 to TRBJ2-2; D is undetermined. CDR3 length: 13 amino acids. The V end was cut by 4 bases, the J end by 7 bases, with 11 bases between. Per the germline V gene, CDR1 is SGHRS and CDR2 is YFSETQ.

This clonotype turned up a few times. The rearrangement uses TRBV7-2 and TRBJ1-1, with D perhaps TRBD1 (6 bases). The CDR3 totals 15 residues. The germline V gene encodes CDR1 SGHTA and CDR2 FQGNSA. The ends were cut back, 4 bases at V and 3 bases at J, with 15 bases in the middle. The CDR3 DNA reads TGTGCCAGCAGCTACTACAGGGTCGTGGACACTGAAGCTTTCTTT. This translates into CASSYYRVVDTEAFF.

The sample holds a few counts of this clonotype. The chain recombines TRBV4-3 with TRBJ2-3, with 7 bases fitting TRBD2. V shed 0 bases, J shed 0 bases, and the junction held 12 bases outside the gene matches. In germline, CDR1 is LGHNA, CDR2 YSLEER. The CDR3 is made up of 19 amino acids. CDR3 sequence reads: CASSQESQREGFSTDTQYF. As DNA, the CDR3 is TGCGCCAGCAGCCAAGAGAGTCAGAGGGAGGGATTTAGCACAGATACGCAGTATTTT.

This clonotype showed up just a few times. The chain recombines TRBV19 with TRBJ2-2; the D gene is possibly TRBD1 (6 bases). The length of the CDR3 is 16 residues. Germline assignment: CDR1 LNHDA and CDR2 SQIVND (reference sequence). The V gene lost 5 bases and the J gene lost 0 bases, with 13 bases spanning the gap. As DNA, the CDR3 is TGTGCCAGTAGTCCCTTGACAGGCGCGAACACCGGGGAGCTGTTTTTT. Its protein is CASSPLTGANTGELFF.

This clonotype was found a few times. DNA for the CDR3: TGTGCCAGTCTAAGCGGGAGTAACTACAATGAGCAGTTCTTC. It yields the protein CASLSGSNYNEQFF. The chain joins TRBV7-9 to TRBJ2-1; 8 bases fit TRBD2. Germline V CDR1 and CDR2: SEHNR, FQNEAQ (reference sequence). After removal of 9 bases from V and 3 bases from J, the junction contained 7 bases not matched to a gene. This CDR3 comprises 14 residues.